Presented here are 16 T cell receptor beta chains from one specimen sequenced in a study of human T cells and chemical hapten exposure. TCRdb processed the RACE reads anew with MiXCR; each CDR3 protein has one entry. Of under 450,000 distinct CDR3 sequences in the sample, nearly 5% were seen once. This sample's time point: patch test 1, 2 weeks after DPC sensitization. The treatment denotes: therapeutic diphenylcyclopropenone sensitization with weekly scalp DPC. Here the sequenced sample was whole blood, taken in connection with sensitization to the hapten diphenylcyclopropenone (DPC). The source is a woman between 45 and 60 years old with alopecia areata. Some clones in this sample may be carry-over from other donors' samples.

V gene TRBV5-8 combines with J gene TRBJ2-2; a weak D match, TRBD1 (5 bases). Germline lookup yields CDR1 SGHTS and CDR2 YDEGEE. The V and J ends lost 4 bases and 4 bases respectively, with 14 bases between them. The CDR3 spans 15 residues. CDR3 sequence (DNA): TGTGCCAGCAGCCCCGCCGCAGGGCTCACCGGGGAGCTGTTTTTT. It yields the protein CASSPAAGLTGELFF.

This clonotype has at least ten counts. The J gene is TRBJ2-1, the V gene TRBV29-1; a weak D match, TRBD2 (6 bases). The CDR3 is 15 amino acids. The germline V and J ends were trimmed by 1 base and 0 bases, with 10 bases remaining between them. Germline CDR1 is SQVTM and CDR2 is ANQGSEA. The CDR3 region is CSVEVGRRSYNEQFF. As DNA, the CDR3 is TGCAGCGTTGAAGTTGGGAGGCGCTCCTACAATGAGCAGTTCTTC.

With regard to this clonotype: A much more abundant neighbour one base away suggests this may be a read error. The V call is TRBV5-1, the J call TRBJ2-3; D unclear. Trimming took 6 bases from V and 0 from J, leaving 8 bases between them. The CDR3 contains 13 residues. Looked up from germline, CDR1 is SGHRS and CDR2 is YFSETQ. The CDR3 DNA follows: TGCGCCAGCAACGGACCTAGCACAGATACGCAGTATTTT. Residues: CASNGPSTDTQYF.

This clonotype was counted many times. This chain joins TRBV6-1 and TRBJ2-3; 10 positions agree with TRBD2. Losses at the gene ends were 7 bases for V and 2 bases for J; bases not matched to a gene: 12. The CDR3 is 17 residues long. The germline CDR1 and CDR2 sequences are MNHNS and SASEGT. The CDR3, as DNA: TGTGCCAGCACCGGCTTAGCGAGCGGGGGGGCCACAGATACGCAGTATTTT. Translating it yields CASTGLASGGATDTQYF.

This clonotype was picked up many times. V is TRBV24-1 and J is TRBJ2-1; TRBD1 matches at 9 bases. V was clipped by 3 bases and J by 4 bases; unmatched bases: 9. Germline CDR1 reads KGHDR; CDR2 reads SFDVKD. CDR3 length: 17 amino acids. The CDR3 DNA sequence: TGTGCCACCAGTGATCCGAAACAGGGGGCGGGTTACAATGAGCAGTTCTTC. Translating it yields CATSDPKQGAGYNEQFF.

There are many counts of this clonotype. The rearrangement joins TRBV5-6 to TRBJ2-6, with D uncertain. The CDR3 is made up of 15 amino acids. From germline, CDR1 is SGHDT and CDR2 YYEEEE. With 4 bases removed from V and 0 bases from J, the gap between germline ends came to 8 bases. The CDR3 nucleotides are TGTGCCAGCAGCAATACGGACTCTGGGGCCAACGTCCTGACTTTC. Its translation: CASSNTDSGANVLTF.

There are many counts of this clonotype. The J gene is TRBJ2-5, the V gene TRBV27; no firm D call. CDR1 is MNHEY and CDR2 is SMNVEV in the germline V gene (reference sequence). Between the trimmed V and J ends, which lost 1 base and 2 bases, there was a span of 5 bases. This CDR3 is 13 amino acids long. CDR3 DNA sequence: TGTGCCAGCAGTTTATATGTACAAGAGACCCAGTACTTC. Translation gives CASSLYVQETQYF.

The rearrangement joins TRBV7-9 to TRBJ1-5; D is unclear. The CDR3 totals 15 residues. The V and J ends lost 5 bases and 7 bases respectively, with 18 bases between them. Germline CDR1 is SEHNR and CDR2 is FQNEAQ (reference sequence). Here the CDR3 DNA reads TGTGCCAGCAGCGCAGACTTGGAAGAGAACCAGCCCCAGCATTTT. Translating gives CASSADLEENQPQHF.

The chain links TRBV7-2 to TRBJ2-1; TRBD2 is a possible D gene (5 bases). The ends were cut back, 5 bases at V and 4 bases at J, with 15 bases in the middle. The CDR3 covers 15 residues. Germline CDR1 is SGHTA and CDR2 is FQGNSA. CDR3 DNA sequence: TGTGCCAGCAGCCAAACTACCCGGGGATACAATGAGCAGTTCTTC. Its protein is CASSQTTRGYNEQFF.

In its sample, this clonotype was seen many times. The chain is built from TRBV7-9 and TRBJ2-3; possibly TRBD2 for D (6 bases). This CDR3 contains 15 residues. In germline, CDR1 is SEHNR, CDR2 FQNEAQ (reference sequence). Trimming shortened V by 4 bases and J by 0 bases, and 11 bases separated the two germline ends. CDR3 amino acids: CASSSGSTSTDTQYF. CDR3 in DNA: TGTGCCAGCAGCTCCGGGAGCACTAGCACAGATACGCAGTATTTT.

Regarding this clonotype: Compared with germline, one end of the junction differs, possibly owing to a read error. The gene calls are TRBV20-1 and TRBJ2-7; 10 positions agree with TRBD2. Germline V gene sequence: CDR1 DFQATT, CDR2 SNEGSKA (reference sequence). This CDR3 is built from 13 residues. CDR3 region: CSSSGRRGYEQYF. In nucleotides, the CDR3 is TGCAGTTCTAGCGGGAGAAGAGGGTACGAGCAGTACTTC.

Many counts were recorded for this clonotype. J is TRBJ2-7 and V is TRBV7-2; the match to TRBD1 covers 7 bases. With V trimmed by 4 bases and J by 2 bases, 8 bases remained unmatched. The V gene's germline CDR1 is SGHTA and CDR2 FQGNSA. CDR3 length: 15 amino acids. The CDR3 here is CASSSFETGPYEQYF. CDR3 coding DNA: TGTGCCAGCAGCTCCTTCGAGACAGGGCCCTACGAGCAGTACTTC.

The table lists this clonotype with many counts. CDR3 nucleotides: TGTGCCAGCAGTTTGGGGGGGCAGGGGAGCAATCAGCCCCAGCATTTT. Its protein is CASSLGGQGSNQPQHF. The J gene is TRBJ1-5, the V gene TRBV12-3 or TRBV12-4, with D possibly matching TRBD1 (6 bases). The CDR3 extends over 16 amino acids. The V gene lost 3 bases and the J gene lost 1 base, with 13 bases spanning the gap.

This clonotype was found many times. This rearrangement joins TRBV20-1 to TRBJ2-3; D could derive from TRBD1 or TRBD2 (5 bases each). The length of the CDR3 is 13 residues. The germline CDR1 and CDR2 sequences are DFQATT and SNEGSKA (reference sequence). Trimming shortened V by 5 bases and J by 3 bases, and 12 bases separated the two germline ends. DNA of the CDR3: TGCAGTGCTTTGGCCAGGGAGACAGATACGCAGTATTTT. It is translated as CSALARETDTQYF.

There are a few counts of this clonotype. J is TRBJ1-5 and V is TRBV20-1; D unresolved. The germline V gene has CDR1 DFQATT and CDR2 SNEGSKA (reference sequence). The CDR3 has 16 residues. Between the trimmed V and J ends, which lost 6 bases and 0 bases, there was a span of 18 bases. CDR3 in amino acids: CSATNPAGDSNQPQHF. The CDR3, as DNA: TGCAGTGCCACCAACCCGGCGGGAGATAGCAATCAGCCCCAGCATTTT.

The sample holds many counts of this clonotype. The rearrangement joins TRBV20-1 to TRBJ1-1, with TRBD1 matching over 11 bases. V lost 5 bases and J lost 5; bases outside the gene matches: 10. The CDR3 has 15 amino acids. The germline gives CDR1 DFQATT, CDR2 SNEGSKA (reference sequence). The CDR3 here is CSAWTGGAIYTEAFF. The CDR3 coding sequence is TGCAGTGCTTGGACAGGGGGCGCGATCTATACTGAAGCTTTCTTT.